The clone carrying this T cell receptor beta chain has a count of ten or more. Its antigen is currently unknown. These data are taken from a study of T cells in Graves' hyperthyroidism and ophthalmopathy. Study-wide results and caveats: Ophthalmopathy was separated from stable hyperthyroidism by a 13 V-J model.

This CDR3 is built from 14 residues. Trimming took 8 bases from V and 2 from J, leaving 12 bases between them. Germline CDR1 SGHTA, CDR2 FQGNSA. TCR beta CDR3 regions were amplified from RNA transcripts. TCR CDR3 underwent first-round RT-PCR with the HTBI primer set. TCRdb redid the calling of the multiplex PCR reads with MiXCR, one entry per CDR3 protein. The data contain approximately 490,000 distinct CDR3 sequences, around a fifth of them singletons. The diagnostic basis comprised clinical symptoms, serum thyroxine and TRAb, thyroid ultrasound and orbital computed tomography. This sequence joins TRBV7-2 and TRBJ1-4; D unresolved. This TCR derives from a woman in her 70s with Graves' ophthalmopathy. Sequencing was done on a sample of blood. As DNA, the CDR3 is TGTGCCAGCCGTGCAGGTTCTACTAATGAAAAACTGTTTTTT. Translation: CASRAGSTNEKLFF.